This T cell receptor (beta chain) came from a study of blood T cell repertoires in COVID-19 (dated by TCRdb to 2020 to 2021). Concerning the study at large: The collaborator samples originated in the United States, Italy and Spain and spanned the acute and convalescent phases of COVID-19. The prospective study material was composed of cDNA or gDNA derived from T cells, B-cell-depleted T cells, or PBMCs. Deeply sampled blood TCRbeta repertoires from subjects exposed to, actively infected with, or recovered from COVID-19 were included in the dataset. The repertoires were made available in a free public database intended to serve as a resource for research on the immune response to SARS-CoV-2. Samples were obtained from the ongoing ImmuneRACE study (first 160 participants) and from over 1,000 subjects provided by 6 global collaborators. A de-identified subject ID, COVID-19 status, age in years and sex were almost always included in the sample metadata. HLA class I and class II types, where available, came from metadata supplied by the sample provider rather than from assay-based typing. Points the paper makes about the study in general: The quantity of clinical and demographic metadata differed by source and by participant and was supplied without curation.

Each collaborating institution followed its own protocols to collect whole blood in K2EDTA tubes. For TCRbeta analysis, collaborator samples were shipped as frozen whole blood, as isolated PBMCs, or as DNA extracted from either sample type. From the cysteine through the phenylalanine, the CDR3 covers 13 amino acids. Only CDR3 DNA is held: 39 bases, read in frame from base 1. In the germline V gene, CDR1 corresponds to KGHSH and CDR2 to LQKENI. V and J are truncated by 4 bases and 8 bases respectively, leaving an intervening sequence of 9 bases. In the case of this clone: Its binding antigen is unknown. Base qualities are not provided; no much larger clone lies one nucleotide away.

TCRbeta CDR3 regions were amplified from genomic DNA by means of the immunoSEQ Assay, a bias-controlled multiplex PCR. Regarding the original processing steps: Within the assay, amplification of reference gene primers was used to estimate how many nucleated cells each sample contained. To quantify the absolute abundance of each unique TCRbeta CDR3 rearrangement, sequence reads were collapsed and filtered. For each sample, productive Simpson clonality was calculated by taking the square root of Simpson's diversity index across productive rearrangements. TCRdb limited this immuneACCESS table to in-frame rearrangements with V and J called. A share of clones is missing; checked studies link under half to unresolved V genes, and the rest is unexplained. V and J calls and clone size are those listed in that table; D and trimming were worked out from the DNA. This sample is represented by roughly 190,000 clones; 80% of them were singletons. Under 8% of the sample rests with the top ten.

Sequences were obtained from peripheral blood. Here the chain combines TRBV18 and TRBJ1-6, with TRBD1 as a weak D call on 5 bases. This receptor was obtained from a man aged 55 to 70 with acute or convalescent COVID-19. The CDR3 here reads CASSHDSDSPLHF. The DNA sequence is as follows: TGTGCCAGCTCACATGACAGCGATTCACCCCTCCACTTT.